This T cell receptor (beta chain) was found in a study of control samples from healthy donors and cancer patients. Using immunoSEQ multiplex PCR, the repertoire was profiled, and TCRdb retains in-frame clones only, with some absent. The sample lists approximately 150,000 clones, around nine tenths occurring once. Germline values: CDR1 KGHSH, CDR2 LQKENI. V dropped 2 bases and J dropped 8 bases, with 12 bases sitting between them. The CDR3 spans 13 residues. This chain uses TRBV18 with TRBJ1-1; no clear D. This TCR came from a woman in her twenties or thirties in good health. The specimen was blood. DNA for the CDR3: TGTGCCAGCTCACCAGGGTGGAACGGCGAAGCTTTCTTT. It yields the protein CASSPGWNGEAFF.